The clone carrying this T cell receptor (beta chain) was seen a handful of times. Its antigen is undetermined. With V trimmed by 5 bases and J by 2 bases, 3 bases remained unmatched. Germline CDR1 reads MNHNS; CDR2 reads SASEGT. The CDR3 totals 14 residues. These data originate in a study of CD8 T cells in ankylosing spondylitis. Study outcomes and limitations: Some of the motif variants had earlier been found in reactive arthritis patients' fluid and blood. A motif in TCR beta, a set of fewer than ten highly homologous variants, appeared characteristic of ankylosing spondylitis blood.

A single record per CDR3 protein comes from TCRdb applying MiXCR to the 5' RACE reads. The profile shows about 280,000 distinct CDR3 sequences, around 18% of them singletons. This TCR was sampled from a male donor with ankylosing spondylitis or in good health (not recorded which). Specimen: blood, either unsorted or a sorted T cell fraction (not recorded which). The chain joins TRBV6-1 to TRBJ1-5; 7 positions agree with TRBD1. The CDR3 DNA is TGTGCCAGCAGTCGCCAGGGGGGCAATCAGCCCCAGCATTTT. Translating it yields CASSRQGGNQPQHF.